This T cell receptor (beta chain) was captured by sequencing in a study of T cells in narcolepsy. V lost 1 base to trimming and J lost 5 bases, with 14 bases between them. Germline CDR1 reads LNHNV; CDR2 reads YYDKDF (reference sequence). The length of the CDR3 is 15 residues. Concerning this clone itself: Its target is not known.

Some clones are missing from TCRdb's copy, which holds only in-frame ones; the method was immunoSEQ multiplex PCR. The sample includes 20,000 to 30,000 clones, more than 80% of them seen just once. Study outcomes and limitations: Some memory CD4+ repertoires had no autoreactive clone sequences.

Source material: CD45RA- memory CD4+ T cells from PBMCs. The source is a human donor with narcolepsy. This rearrangement joins TRBV15 to TRBJ1-1; D is possibly TRBD1 (6 bases). This chain's CDR3 is CATSRVRGAGTEAFF. CDR3 nucleotides: TGTGCCACCAGCAGAGTCCGGGGGGCTGGAACTGAAGCTTTCTTT. The whole variable domain, filled in from reference TRBV15 and TRBJ1-1, reads DAMVIQNPRYQVTQFGKPVTLSCSQTLNHNVMYWYQQKSSQAPKLLFHYYDKDFNNEADTPDNFQSRRPNTSFCFLDIRSPGLGDTAMYLCATSRVRGAGTEAFFGQGTRLTVV.